This T cell receptor (beta chain) stems from a study of OX40 agonist ivuxolimab in advanced cancers. Profiling relied on immunoSEQ multiplex PCR, and the TCRdb table lists in-frame clones only, not all of them. Of tens of thousands of clones in the sample, roughly 80% are singletons; the top ten hold more than 1%. Looked up from germline, CDR1 is SGHTA and CDR2 is FQGNSA. This CDR3 has 15 amino acids. The V and J ends lost 1 base and 9 bases respectively, with 16 bases between them. The specimen comprised CD4+ or CD8+ T cells sorted from blood, sampled in a trial of the OX40 agonist ivuxolimab. This sequence was found in an adult with an advanced solid tumor such as melanoma, head and neck, liver or kidney cancer. V gene TRBV7-2 combines with J gene TRBJ2-1; D might be TRBD1 (5 bases). CDR3 in DNA: TGTGCCAGCAGCTTAGTCAGGCTGGGTCAGGGTGAGCAGTTCTTC. Translation: CASSLVRLGQGEQFF.